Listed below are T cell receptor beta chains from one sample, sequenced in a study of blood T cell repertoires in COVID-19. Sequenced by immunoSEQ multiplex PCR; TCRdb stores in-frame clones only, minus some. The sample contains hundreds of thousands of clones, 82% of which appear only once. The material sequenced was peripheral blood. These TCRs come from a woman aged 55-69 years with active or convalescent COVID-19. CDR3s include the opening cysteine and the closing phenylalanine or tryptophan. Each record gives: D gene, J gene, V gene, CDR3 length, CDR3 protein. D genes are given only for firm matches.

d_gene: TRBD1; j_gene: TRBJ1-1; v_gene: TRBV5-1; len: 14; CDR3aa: CASSRGQGPTEAFF
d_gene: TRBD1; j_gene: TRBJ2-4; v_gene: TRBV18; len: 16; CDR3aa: CASSPLTRGTKNIQYF
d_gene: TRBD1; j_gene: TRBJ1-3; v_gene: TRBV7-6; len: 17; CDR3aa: CASSPNQGAHPGNTIYF
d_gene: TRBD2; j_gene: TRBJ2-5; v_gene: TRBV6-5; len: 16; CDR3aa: CASSYSQPGGGETQYF
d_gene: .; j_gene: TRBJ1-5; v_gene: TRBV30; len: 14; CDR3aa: CAWSGGPLGGVQHF
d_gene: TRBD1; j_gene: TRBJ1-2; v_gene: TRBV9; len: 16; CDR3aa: CASSSPSRDRDYGYTF
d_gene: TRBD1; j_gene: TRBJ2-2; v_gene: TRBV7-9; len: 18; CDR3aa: CASSYRTGGPRVTGELFF
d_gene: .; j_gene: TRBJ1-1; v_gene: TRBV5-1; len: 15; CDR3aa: CASSLKGPGDTEAFF
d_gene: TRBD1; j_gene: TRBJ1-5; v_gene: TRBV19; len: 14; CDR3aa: CASTRTGRSQPQHF
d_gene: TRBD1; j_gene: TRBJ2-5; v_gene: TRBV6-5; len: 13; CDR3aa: CASRPGGRKTQYF
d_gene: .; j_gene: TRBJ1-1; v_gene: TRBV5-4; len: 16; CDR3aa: CASSLGQILANTEAFF
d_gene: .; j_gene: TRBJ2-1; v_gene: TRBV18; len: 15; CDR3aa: CASSRTITGNNEQFF
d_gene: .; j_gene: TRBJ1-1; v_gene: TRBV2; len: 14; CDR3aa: CASRATGRGTEAFF
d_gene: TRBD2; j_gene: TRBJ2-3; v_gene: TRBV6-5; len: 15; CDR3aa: CASCSGGGSTDTQYF
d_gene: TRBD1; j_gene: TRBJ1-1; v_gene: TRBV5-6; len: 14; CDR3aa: CASSFRTGVAEAFF
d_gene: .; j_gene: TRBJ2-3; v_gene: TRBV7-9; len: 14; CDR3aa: CASSSGGWADTQYF
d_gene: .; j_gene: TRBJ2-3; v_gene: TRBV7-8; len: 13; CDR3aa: CASSLGGSHTQYF
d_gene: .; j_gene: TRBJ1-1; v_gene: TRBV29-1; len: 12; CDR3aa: CSVHDSYTEAFF
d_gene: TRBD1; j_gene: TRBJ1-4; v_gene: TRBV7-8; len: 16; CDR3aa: CASSQSRGQATEKLFF
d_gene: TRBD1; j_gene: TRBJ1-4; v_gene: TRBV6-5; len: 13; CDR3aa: CASRRGVGEKLFF
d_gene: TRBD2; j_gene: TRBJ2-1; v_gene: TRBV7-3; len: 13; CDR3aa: CASSLGTSNEQFF
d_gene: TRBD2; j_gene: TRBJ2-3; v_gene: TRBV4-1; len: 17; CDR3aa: CASSYRTASGAGDTQYF
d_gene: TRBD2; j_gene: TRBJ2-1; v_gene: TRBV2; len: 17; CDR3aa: CASSEAAPGLAGGLLFF
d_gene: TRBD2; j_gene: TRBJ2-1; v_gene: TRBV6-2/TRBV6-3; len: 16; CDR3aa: CASSYPLTGGPGEQFF